The 8 T cell receptor beta chains in this list originate from one sample, sequenced in a study of cytomegalovirus exposure and HLA in healthy donors. Primers: 60 Vbeta forward and 13 Jbeta reverse. Data came from immunoSEQ multiplex PCR; TCRdb stores just in-frame clones and leaves some out. The sample carries approximately 250,000 clones, 80% to 90% recorded once. The sample was PBMCs. The receptors shown here come from a girl aged 2 to 10 in good health and CMV-seronegative.

The rearrangement links TRBV5-4 to TRBJ2-3; a weak D match, TRBD2 (5 bases). This CDR3 spans 15 amino acids. Germline lookup yields CDR1 SGHNT and CDR2 YYREEE (reference sequence). The germline V and J ends were trimmed by 4 bases and 4 bases, with 16 bases remaining between them. CDR3 coding DNA: TGTGCCAGCAGCCACATCCCGTCCGGGGCAGATACGCAGTATTTT. The encoded protein is CASSHIPSGADTQYF.

The rearrangement joins TRBV7-9 to TRBJ2-3; D possibly corresponds to TRBD2 (5 bases). The CDR3 loop spans 13 amino acids. Trimming shortened V by 6 bases and J by 4 bases, and 11 bases separated the two germline ends. CDR1 is SEHNR and CDR2 is FQNEAQ in the germline V gene (reference sequence). CDR3 sequence reads: CASSSWTADTQYF. The CDR3 bases are TGTGCCAGCAGTTCCTGGACTGCAGATACGCAGTATTTT.

The V and J genes are TRBV30 and TRBJ2-2, with 8 bases matching TRBD1. The V and J ends lost 0 bases and 2 bases, in that order; junction bases with no gene match: 8. Germline V lookup: CDR1 GTSNPN, CDR2 SVGIG (reference sequence). The CDR3 consists of 17 residues. CDR3 region: CAWSVGRDRINTGELFF. Here the CDR3 DNA reads TGTGCCTGGAGTGTGGGCCGGGACAGGATTAACACCGGGGAGCTGTTTTTT.

This sequence joins TRBV4-1 and TRBJ2-1; 8 nucleotides align to TRBD2. The CDR3 extends over 19 amino acids. Losses at the gene ends were 0 bases for V and 2 bases for J; bases not matched to a gene: 12. Germline lookup yields CDR1 MGHRA and CDR2 YSYEKL. CDR3 region: CASSQDPPVGSGTYNEQFF. In DNA form, the CDR3 reads TGCGCCAGCAGCCAAGACCCCCCCGTTGGTAGCGGGACCTACAATGAGCAGTTCTTC.

V gene TRBV7-8 combines with J gene TRBJ2-7, with 11 bases fitting TRBD2. The CDR3 runs to 15 residues. In germline, CDR1 is SGHVS, CDR2 FQNEAQ. The trim removed 1 base at V and 2 bases at J, leaving 1 base unmatched. The CDR3 reads CASSLVAGGPYEQYF. The CDR3 DNA reads as TGTGCCAGCAGCTTAGTAGCGGGAGGGCCCTACGAGCAGTACTTC.

This chain connects TRBV5-4 to TRBJ1-2; TRBD1 might be the D (6 bases). The CDR3 extends over 14 amino acids. V shed 7 bases and J shed 4 bases, with 17 bases lying between them. Germline V gene data show CDR1 as SGHNT and CDR2 as YYREEE (reference sequence). DNA of the CDR3: TGTGCCAGCTCCGCTGACAGGAAATTCTATGGCTACACCTTC. Translated, it gives CASSADRKFYGYTF.

The chain is built from TRBV5-4 and TRBJ1-1, with D hard to call. Germline V lookup: CDR1 SGHNT, CDR2 YYREEE (reference sequence). V shed 1 base and J shed 10 bases, with 17 bases lying between them. The CDR3 loop spans 14 amino acids. The CDR3 sequence is CASSLWAGSTGAFF. In DNA form, the CDR3 reads TGTGCCAGCAGCTTGTGGGCGGGAAGCACGGGAGCTTTCTTT.

The CDR3 sequence: CASSLVSYNEQFF. Here the CDR3 DNA reads TGTGCCAGCAGTTTAGTCAGCTACAATGAGCAGTTCTTC. The rearrangement links TRBV27 to TRBJ2-1; D is unresolved. The CDR3 has 13 residues. Germline V gene sequence: CDR1 MNHEY, CDR2 SMNVEV (reference sequence). V was shortened by 2 bases and J by 3 bases, with 5 bases between the two germline ends.